A selection of T cell receptor beta chains follows, all from one sample in a study of blood T cell repertoires in COVID-19. Generated by immunoSEQ multiplex PCR, the TCRdb table keeps only in-frame clones and is missing some. The sample contains hundreds of thousands of clones, roughly 90% of which appear only once. The sequencing input was PBMCs or T cells enriched from blood (not recorded which). These receptors all stem from a woman aged 40-49 years who had recovered from COVID-19. Both conserved end residues are part of each CDR3. The order of the fields is V gene, clone size, CDR3 protein. Clone size is not always given. Where it is, it says once, few, many or a class for expanded clones.

v_call: TRBV27; clone_size: .; cdr3_aa: CASSLGTGSEPQHF
v_call: TRBV9; clone_size: many; cdr3_aa: CASSVGGQSTDTQYF
v_call: TRBV28; clone_size: .; cdr3_aa: CASSPAGGFSGNTIYF
v_call: TRBV7-2; clone_size: .; cdr3_aa: CASSPTGPGQPQHF
v_call: TRBV5-1; clone_size: once; cdr3_aa: CASRTSGSSYNEQFF
v_call: TRBV24-1; clone_size: .; cdr3_aa: CATSDSPRRQEPRRTDTQYF
v_call: TRBV25-1; clone_size: .; cdr3_aa: CASFLRDRGHEQYF
v_call: TRBV4-3; clone_size: .; cdr3_aa: CASSQRLAGGHTDTQYF
v_call: TRBV24-1; clone_size: .; cdr3_aa: CATSDLWHGRTGELFF
v_call: TRBV5-4; clone_size: .; cdr3_aa: CASSPRLAGGTDTQYF
v_call: TRBV9; clone_size: .; cdr3_aa: CASSSGQGVLNQPQHF
v_call: TRBV5-1; clone_size: .; cdr3_aa: CASSLAPAGANVLTF
v_call: TRBV11-3; clone_size: .; cdr3_aa: CASSLGSSGSTDTQYF
v_call: TRBV10-1; clone_size: .; cdr3_aa: CARGDGRGTEPTNNQPQHF
v_call: TRBV27; clone_size: .; cdr3_aa: CASREGTAGYTF
v_call: TRBV7-8; clone_size: .; cdr3_aa: CASSLDRGINEQYF
v_call: TRBV6-6; clone_size: .; cdr3_aa: CASSYRGGTGELFF
v_call: TRBV7-9; clone_size: .; cdr3_aa: CASSPGQATGGGEAFF
v_call: TRBV12-2; clone_size: .; cdr3_aa: CASRESTGTYEQYF
v_call: TRBV7-2; clone_size: once; cdr3_aa: CASKGLALNNEQFF
v_call: TRBV25-1; clone_size: .; cdr3_aa: CASSEGGVRLHF
v_call: TRBV6-2/TRBV6-3; clone_size: .; cdr3_aa: CASSYSTPRVVTEETQYF
v_call: TRBV5-4; clone_size: .; cdr3_aa: CASSLLTGATIGGYTF
v_call: TRBV28; clone_size: .; cdr3_aa: CASSLPTGLGFYEQYF
v_call: TRBV11-3; clone_size: .; cdr3_aa: CASSLDSVVAGELFF
v_call: TRBV2; clone_size: .; cdr3_aa: CASSGVAGGGDTQYF
v_call: TRBV6-5; clone_size: few; cdr3_aa: CASSPRWGQEAFF
v_call: TRBV5-4; clone_size: .; cdr3_aa: CASSLEGLAGREQYF
v_call: TRBV18; clone_size: .; cdr3_aa: CASPTVSGNTIYF
v_call: TRBV4-1; clone_size: .; cdr3_aa: CASSPGLAGADPETQYF
v_call: TRBV18; clone_size: .; cdr3_aa: CASSPALGLAGGETQYF
v_call: TRBV28; clone_size: once; cdr3_aa: CASSFRPGGYTF
v_call: TRBV7-8; clone_size: few; cdr3_aa: CASSQRTGGNYGYTF
v_call: TRBV7-8; clone_size: .; cdr3_aa: CASSLSLYGRDEQFF
v_call: TRBV18; clone_size: .; cdr3_aa: CASSRRDSSTYEQYF
v_call: TRBV7-2; clone_size: .; cdr3_aa: CASSLGGTSAYNEQFF
v_call: TRBV9; clone_size: .; cdr3_aa: CASSPRTSGGGSDTQYF
v_call: TRBV9; clone_size: once; cdr3_aa: CASSAHQDTEAFF
v_call: TRBV11-2; clone_size: .; cdr3_aa: CASSARSRGGETQYF
v_call: TRBV7-2; clone_size: .; cdr3_aa: CASSGASGAMETQYF
v_call: TRBV3-1/TRBV3-2; clone_size: once; cdr3_aa: CASSQEIGGLVRTQYF
v_call: TRBV14; clone_size: .; cdr3_aa: CASSPCATCEQYF
v_call: TRBV19; clone_size: .; cdr3_aa: CASNKNRGGNQPQHF
v_call: TRBV2; clone_size: .; cdr3_aa: CASSEGQGNQPQHF
v_call: TRBV7-2; clone_size: .; cdr3_aa: CASTSSRGGNEQYF
v_call: TRBV2; clone_size: .; cdr3_aa: CASRMGTGRVNTEAFF
v_call: TRBV7-7; clone_size: .; cdr3_aa: CASSLGGGHTDTQYF
v_call: TRBV6-6; clone_size: few; cdr3_aa: CASSLTGGDLSNQPQHF
v_call: TRBV23-1; clone_size: .; cdr3_aa: CASSLRDSLSNQPQHF
v_call: TRBV10-3; clone_size: .; cdr3_aa: CAIGRALGPSYEQYF
v_call: TRBV7-8; clone_size: .; cdr3_aa: CASSPRFYEQYF
v_call: TRBV19; clone_size: few; cdr3_aa: CASSPGGQAVEKLFF
v_call: TRBV18; clone_size: .; cdr3_aa: CASSDKGQGASPLHF
v_call: TRBV3-1/TRBV3-2; clone_size: .; cdr3_aa: CASSPSGDYPLFEKLFF
v_call: TRBV27; clone_size: .; cdr3_aa: CASSLELGGPQHF
v_call: TRBV30; clone_size: once; cdr3_aa: CAWKRSEARGYEQYF
v_call: TRBV12-3/TRBV12-4; clone_size: .; cdr3_aa: CASSRTGGGYTF
v_call: TRBV7-9; clone_size: once; cdr3_aa: CASGTAGSF
v_call: TRBV4-1; clone_size: .; cdr3_aa: CASSLWTSGGVGGNEQFF
v_call: TRBV7-2; clone_size: once; cdr3_aa: CASSPTSGPSYEQYF